The text below deals with one T cell receptor (beta chain). What this receptor recognizes is not known. No much larger clone exists at a distance of one base, and base qualities are not known. This record belongs to a study of shared clonotypes between healthy human individuals (dated by TCRdb to 2020 to 2021). About the investigation overall: Two women and a few men aged 18 to 49 years were included in the cohort. Per donor, three plates each were used for CD4 naive and CD4 memory, two for CD8 naive, and one for CD8 memory. Blood TCR repertoires of roughly five healthy adults were deeply sequenced to estimate repertoire size and the extent of clonotype sharing between individuals. Different laboratories and diverse techniques were used to prepare libraries and sequence TCR repertoires, to increase sequencing depth and limit assay-specific biases. Leukapheresis yielded between about 0.94 and 8.9 billion PBMCs per donor.

What the study reported, not specific to this receptor: The small number of donors limited the genetic and exposure-history diversity represented. Across a handful of donors, roughly 5.1% of naive CD4, more than 3% of naive CD8, around 2.1% of memory CD4, and 0.3% to 0.45% of memory CD8 clonotypes were shared. Sampling was restricted to blood, and TCR repertoires in tissues likely differ from the TCR repertoires found in blood. Pairwise subsampling indicated that sequencing depth was expected to affect the degree of clonotype sharing among donors. Estimated clonotype richness was generally larger for naive than for memory subsets. Incomplete sequencing was indicated by rarefaction of sorted-subset datasets, despite the large sequencing depth. Higher generation probabilities were observed for clonotypes shared by all four sorted-subset donors than for non-shared clonotypes.

Using the deep immunoSEQ assay, multiplex PCR amplified TCR CDR3 regions from genomic DNA. Extracted genomic DNA from each cell subset was spread evenly across all wells of several immunoSEQ 96-well plates, with each plate serving as a replicate. For sorted subsets, roughly 0.2 ug genomic DNA, equal to about 30,000 T cell genomes, was loaded into each replicate PCR. Purified libraries were measured with a Qubit 3.0 fluorometer, size-checked on a Bioanalyzer 2100, and measured again with the KAPA Library Quantification kit. Every immunoSEQ 96-well plate was sequenced on a dedicated single-read 150-cycle Illumina NextSeq 550 flow cell. The original methods were these. Because only junctional sequences without quality scores were contained in the immunoSEQ output, filtering matching that applied to full-length reads could not be performed. To assign V/J genes and CDR3, sequences were annotated against IMGT germline references using PyIR, a Python wrapper for IgBLAST v1.9. Reads with weak V/J assignments (E-value above 1e-6), missing CDR3, stop codons, out-of-frame junctions, or ambiguous translated residues were removed. V3J clonotypes were defined by identical inferred V gene, J gene, and CDR3 amino acid sequence. To compute the percentage overlap between repertoires, the number of shared unique clonotypes was divided by the size of the smaller repertoire. Richness of each repertoire was evaluated using RTK rarefaction, the Chao1 estimator, and Recon v2.1 estimates of unobserved clonotypes. OLGA was used to compute generation probabilities for all TCRbeta clonotypes that the gDNA method yielded from a handful of donors. Held by TCRdb, this immuneACCESS table contains in-frame sequences only and omits some clones. Under half of the omission traces to an unresolved V gene where checked; the cause of the rest is unknown. The DNA gave D and trimming, while V, J and clone size come from that table. The sample table shows about 1.1 million clones, and around three quarters are seen once. Approximately 0.9% of the sample belongs to the ten largest clones.

The donors were healthy, HIV-negative adults who had no recently reported acute infections or vaccinations. All donors were Caucasian adults living in Nashville, Tennessee, USA. CD4+ T cells were enriched through magnetic negative selection, after which naive cells were positively selected on CD45RA and the remaining negative fraction served as the memory subset. Blood was collected by leukapheresis, and PBMCs were isolated by Ficoll-Histopaque density gradient centrifugation and then cryopreserved in liquid nitrogen vapor phase. Analytical flow cytometry was used to check the purity and quantity of every magnetically sorted T cell population. Genomic DNA was isolated from each sorted fraction and quantified by UV absorbance on a Nanodrop 2000c. V lost 5 bases and J lost 1 base; the stretch between them is 14 bases long. The CDR3, from cysteine to phenylalanine, totals 15 residues. Of the read, only the CDR3 DNA is kept; its 45 bases are in frame from base 1. The germline V gene (reference sequence) sets CDR1 to SEHNR and CDR2 to FQNEAQ.

This clonotype was obtained from a man aged 18-30 years in good health. Some clones in this sample may be carry-over from other donors' samples. Rearrangement joined TRBV7-9 to TRBJ1-1, with no reliable assignment of the D segment. Sequencing was done on a sample of memory CD4+ T cells from PBMCs. What this sample's cell subset or site label stands for: CD45RA-negative fraction. The DNA reads TGTGCCAGCAGCCACCGCACAAACCGGAACACTGAAGCTTTCTTT. This codes for CASSHRTNRNTEAFF.